Each of the 9 T cell receptor beta chains below was sequenced from the same sample in a study of blood T cells in healthy people across ages. Primed by a sample-barcoded 5' primer and a J-beta primer mix, a second PCR proceeded for 7 to 11 cycles. TCRdb called the 5' RACE reads again in MiXCR, with one record for every CDR3 protein. The sample includes 750,000 or so distinct CDR3 sequences, around 25% of them seen just once. The same sample was also studied in work on T cells of mothers and their children.

Material: blood. The receptors shown here come from a boy aged 10-17 years in good health.

The gene calls are TRBV7-2 and TRBJ2-3, with 10 bases identical to TRBD2. CDR1 SGHTA and CDR2 FQGNSA come from the germline V gene. This CDR3 spans 18 amino acids. Trimming removed 4 bases from V and 2 bases from J; junction bases left unmatched: 12. The CDR3 sequence is CASSSRTSGNLLTDTQYF. CDR3 in DNA: TGTGCCAGCAGCTCCCGAACTAGCGGGAATCTCCTCACAGATACGCAGTATTTT.

The table lists this clonotype with a few counts. CDR3 sequence reads: CASSLEAYGYTF. The CDR3 region has the DNA TGTGCCAGCAGCTTGGAGGCCTATGGCTACACCTTC. The genes are TRBV5-5 and TRBJ1-2, with no clear D. V was cut by 0 bases and J by 4 bases, with 4 bases left in between. This CDR3 contains 12 residues. Germline CDR1 reads SGHKS; CDR2 reads YYEKEE (reference sequence).

This clonotype was seen a few times. The chain couples TRBV7-3 to TRBJ2-5; D possibly corresponds to TRBD2 (7 bases). Judging by the DNA end, TRBJ2-7 fits better; the J call may be wrong. The CDR3 is 16 amino acids. From germline, CDR1 is SGHTA and CDR2 FQGTGA. This chain's CDR3 is CASSRRGGAMRDEQYF. CDR3 DNA: TGTGCCAGCAGCCGCCGTGGGGGGGCTATGAGAGACGAGCAGTACTTC.

The V call is TRBV7-2, the J call TRBJ2-7; 8 bases are shared with TRBD1. The germline V gene has CDR1 SGHTA and CDR2 FQGNSA. Trimming took 5 bases from V and 0 from J; bases not matched to a gene: 9. The CDR3 has 16 residues. CDR3 nucleotides: TGTGCCAGCAGCCCCGCCGGACAGGGCTTCTCCTACGAGCAGTACTTC. It specifies CASSPAGQGFSYEQYF. The entire variable domain, with the rest obtained from reference TRBV7-2 and TRBJ2-7, is as follows: GAGVSQSPSNKVTEKGKDVELRCDPISGHTALYWYRQSLGQGLEFLIYFQGNSAPDKSGLPSDRFSAERTGGSVSTLTIQRTQQEDSAVYLCASSPAGQGFSYEQYFGPGTRLTVT.

A few counts support this clonotype. V usage is TRBV5-1 and J usage is TRBJ2-1; D might be TRBD1 (6 bases). V was cut by 3 bases and J by 0 bases, with 10 bases left in between. CDR3 length equals 15 residues. Germline loops: CDR1 SGHRS, CDR2 YFSETQ. CDR3 nucleotide sequence: TGCGCCAGCAGCTATACAGGGAGCTCCTACAATGAGCAGTTCTTC. Translating gives CASSYTGSSYNEQFF.

The gene calls are TRBV6-2 or TRBV6-3 and TRBJ1-2, with 9 bases aligning to TRBD1. CDR1 and CDR2 from the germline V gene are MNHEY and SVGEGT. The CDR3 totals 15 residues. Trimming cost V 4 bases and J 6 bases; bases outside gene matches: 9. DNA for the CDR3: TGTGCCAGCAGTTTCAACCGACAGGGGGTACATGGCTACACCTTC. It translates to CASSFNRQGVHGYTF.

In its sample, this clonotype was seen a few times. The CDR3 DNA sequence: TGTGCCAGCAGACTACTCTACGAGCAGTACTTC. Translated, it gives CASRLLYEQYF. This rearrangement joins TRBV6-2 or TRBV6-3 to TRBJ2-7; D is undetermined. The germline CDR1 and CDR2 sequences are MNHEY and SVGEGT. Deletions cut 6 bases from V and 3 bases from J, with 6 bases between. The CDR3 covers 11 residues.

The sample holds many counts of this clonotype. This chain joins TRBV29-1 and TRBJ1-2; D uncertain. Germline V gives CDR1 SQVTM, CDR2 ANQGSEA. This CDR3 contains 14 residues. The CDR3 reads CSFKEEGRNYGYTF. The CDR3, as DNA: TGCAGTTTCAAAGAGGAGGGTCGTAACTATGGCTACACCTTC.

CDR3 in DNA: TGTGCCAGCAGGCAGGACATAGGATACAATGAGCAGTTCTTC. Its translation is CASRQDIGYNEQFF. The genes are TRBV27 and TRBJ2-1; TRBD1 might be the D (5 bases). V gave up 6 bases and J gave up 4 bases, with 13 bases separating them. Germline V lookup: CDR1 MNHEY, CDR2 SMNVEV (reference sequence). This CDR3 region has 14 residues.